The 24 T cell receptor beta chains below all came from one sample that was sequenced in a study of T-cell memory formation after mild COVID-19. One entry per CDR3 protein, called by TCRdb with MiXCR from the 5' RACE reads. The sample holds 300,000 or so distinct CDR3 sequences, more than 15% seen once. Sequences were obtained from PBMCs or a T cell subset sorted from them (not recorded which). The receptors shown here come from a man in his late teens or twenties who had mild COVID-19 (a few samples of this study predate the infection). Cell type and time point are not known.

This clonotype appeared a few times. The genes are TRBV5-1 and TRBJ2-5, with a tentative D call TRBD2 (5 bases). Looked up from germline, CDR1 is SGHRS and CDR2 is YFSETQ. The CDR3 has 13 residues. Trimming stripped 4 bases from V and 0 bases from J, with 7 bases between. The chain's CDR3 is CASSAGNQETQYF. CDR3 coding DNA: TGCGCCAGCAGCGCCGGGAACCAAGAGACCCAGTACTTC.

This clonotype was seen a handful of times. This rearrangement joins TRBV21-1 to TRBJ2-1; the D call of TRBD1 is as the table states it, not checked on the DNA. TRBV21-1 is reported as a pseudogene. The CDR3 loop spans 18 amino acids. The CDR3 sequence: CASSKPELLDRAFNEQFF. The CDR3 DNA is TGTGCCAGCAGCAAACCCGAACTTCTGGACAGGGCTTTCAATGAGCAGTTCTTC.

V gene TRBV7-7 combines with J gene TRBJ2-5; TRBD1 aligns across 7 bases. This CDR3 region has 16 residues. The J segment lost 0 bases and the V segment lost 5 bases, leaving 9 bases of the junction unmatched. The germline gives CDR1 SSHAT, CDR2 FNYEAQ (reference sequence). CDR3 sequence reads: CASSPSTGFHQETQYF. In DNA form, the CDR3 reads TGTGCCAGCAGCCCCTCGACAGGGTTCCACCAAGAGACCCAGTACTTC.

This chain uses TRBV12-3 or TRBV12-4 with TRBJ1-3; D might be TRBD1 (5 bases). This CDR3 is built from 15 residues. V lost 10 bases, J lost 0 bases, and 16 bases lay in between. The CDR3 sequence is CATDMGRNSGNTIYF. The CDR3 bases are TGTGCCACCGACATGGGACGCAACTCTGGAAACACCATATATTTT.

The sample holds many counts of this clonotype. DNA for the CDR3: TGCAGCGTTGAATTCGATAGCAATCAGCCCCAGCATTTT. It yields the protein CSVEFDSNQPQHF. This chain joins TRBV29-1 and TRBJ1-5; D unclear. The CDR3 is 13 amino acids. Germline values: CDR1 SQVTM, CDR2 ANQGSEA. The V and J ends lost 2 bases and 0 bases respectively, with 5 bases between them.

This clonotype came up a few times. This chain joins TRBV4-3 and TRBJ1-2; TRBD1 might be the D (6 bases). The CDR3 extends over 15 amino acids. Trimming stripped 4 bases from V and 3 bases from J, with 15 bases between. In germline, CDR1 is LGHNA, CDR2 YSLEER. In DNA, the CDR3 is TGCGCCAGCAGCCGCGGGGGGCAGGGAGACTATGGCTACACCTTC. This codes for CASSRGGQGDYGYTF.

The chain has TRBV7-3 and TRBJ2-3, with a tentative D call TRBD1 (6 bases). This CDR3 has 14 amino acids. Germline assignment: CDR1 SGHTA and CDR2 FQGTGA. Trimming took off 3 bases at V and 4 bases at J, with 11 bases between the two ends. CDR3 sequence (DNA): TGTGCCAGCAGCTTGCAGGGGCCACCAGATACGCAGTATTTT. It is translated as CASSLQGPPDTQYF.

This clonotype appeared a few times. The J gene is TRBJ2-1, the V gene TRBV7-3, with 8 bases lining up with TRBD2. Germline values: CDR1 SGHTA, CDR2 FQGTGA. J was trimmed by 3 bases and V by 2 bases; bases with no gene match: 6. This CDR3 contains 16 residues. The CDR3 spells CASSLRAGDLYNEQFF. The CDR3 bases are TGTGCCAGCAGCTTACGAGCGGGGGACCTCTACAATGAGCAGTTCTTC.

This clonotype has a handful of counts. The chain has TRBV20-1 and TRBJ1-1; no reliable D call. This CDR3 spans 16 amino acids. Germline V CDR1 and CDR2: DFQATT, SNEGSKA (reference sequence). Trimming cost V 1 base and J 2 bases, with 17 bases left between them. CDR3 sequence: CSARAPGKGGNTEAFF. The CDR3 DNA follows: TGCAGTGCTAGAGCTCCCGGGAAGGGTGGAAACACTGAAGCTTTCTTT.

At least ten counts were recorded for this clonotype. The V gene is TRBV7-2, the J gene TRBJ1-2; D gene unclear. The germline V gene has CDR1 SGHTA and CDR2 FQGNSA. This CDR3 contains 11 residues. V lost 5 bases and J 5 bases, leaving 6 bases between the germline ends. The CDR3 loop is CASSLEYGYTF. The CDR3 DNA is TGTGCCAGCAGCCTTGAATATGGCTACACCTTC.

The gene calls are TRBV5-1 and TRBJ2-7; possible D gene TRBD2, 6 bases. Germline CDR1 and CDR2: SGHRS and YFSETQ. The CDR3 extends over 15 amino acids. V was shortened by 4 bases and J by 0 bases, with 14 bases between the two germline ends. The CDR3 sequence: CASSTGTSSSYEQYV. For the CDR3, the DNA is TGCGCCAGCAGCACCGGGACTTCAAGCTCCTACGAGCAGTACGTC.

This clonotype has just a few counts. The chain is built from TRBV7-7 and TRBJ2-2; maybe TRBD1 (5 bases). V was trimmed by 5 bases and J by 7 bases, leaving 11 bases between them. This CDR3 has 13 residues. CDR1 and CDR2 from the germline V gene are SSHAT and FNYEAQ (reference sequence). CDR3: CASSEEQGGELFF. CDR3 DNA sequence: TGTGCCAGCAGCGAGGAGCAGGGCGGGGAGCTGTTTTTT.

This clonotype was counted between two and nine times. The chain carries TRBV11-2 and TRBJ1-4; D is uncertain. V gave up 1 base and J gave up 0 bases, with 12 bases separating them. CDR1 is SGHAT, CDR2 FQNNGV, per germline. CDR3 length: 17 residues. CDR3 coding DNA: TGTGCCAGCAGCTTAGGACACCTTCCTACAACTAATGAAAAACTGTTTTTT. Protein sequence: CASSLGHLPTTNEKLFF. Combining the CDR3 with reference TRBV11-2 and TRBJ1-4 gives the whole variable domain EAGVAQSPRYKIIEKRQSVAFWCNPISGHATLYWYQQILGQGPKLLIQFQNNGVVDDSQLPKDRFSAERLKGVDSTLKIQPAKLEDSAVYLCASSLGHLPTTNEKLFFGSGTQLSVL.

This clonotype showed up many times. DNA for the CDR3: TGTGCCAGCAGTTACTCCGGAGAGACCCAGTACTTC. Protein product: CASSYSGETQYF. The V and J genes are TRBV6-5 and TRBJ2-5; unclear D gene. CDR3 length: 12 residues. Trimming removed 0 bases from V and 4 bases from J, with 3 bases in between. Germline values: CDR1 MNHEY, CDR2 SVGAGI.

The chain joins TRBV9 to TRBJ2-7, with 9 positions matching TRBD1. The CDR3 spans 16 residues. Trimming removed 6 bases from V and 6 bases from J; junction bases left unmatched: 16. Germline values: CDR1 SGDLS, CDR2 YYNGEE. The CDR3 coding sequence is TGTGCCAGCACCCCCCTAGGGACAGGGCACATATCCGAGCAGTACTTC. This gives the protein CASTPLGTGHISEQYF.

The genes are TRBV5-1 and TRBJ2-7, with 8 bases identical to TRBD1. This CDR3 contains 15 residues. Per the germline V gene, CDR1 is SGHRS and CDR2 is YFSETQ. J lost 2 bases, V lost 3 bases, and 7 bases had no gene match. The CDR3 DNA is TGCGCCAGCAGCTCCGGGACAGGTGCCCCCTACGAGCAGTACGTC. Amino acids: CASSSGTGAPYEQYV.

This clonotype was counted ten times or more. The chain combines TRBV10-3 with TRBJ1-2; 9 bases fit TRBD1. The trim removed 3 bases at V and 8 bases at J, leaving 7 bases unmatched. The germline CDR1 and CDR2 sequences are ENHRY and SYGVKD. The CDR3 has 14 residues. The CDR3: CAISDEGTGRGYTF. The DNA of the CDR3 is TGTGCCATCAGTGATGAGGGGACAGGGAGAGGCTACACCTTC.

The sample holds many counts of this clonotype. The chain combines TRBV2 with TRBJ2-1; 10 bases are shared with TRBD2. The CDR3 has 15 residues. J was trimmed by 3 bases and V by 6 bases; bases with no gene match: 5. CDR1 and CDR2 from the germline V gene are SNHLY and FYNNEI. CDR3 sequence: CASSAGLANYNEQFF. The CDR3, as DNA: TGTGCCAGCAGCGCGGGACTAGCGAACTACAATGAGCAGTTCTTC.

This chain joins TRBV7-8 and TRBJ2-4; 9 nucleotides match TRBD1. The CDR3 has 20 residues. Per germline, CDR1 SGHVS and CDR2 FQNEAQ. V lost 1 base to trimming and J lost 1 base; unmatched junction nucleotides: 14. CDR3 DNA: TGTGCCAGCAGCTTAGGTGGGACAGGGAGATTAATTGTCGCCAAAAACATTCAGTACTTC. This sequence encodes CASSLGGTGRLIVAKNIQYF.

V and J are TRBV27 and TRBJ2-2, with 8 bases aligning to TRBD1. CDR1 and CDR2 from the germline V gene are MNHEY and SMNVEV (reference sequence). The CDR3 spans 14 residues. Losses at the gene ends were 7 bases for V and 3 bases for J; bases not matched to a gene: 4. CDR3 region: CASTRTGHTGELFF. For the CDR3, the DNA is TGTGCCAGCACTAGGACAGGGCACACCGGGGAGCTGTTTTTT.

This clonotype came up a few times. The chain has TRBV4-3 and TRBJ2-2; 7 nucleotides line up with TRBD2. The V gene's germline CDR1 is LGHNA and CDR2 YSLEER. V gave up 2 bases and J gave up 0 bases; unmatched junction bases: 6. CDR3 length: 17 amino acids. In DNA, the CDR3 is TGCGCCAGCAGCCAACCCCCTAGCGGTCCGAACACCGGGGAGCTGTTTTTT. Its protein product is CASSQPPSGPNTGELFF.

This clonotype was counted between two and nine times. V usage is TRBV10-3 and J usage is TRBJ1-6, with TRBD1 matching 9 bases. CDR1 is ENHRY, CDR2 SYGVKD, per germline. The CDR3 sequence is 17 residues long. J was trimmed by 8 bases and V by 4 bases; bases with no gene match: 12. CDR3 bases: TGTGCCATCAGTGGAGACCGGGACAGGGCTCCGTATTCACCCCTCCACTTT. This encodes CAISGDRDRAPYSPLHF.

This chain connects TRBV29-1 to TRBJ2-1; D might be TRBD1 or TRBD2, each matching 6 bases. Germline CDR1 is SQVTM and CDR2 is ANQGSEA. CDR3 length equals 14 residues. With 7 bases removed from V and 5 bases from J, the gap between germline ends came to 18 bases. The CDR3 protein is CSAQGGMRDNEQFF. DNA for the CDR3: TGCAGCGCCCAAGGGGGGATGCGTGACAATGAGCAGTTCTTC.

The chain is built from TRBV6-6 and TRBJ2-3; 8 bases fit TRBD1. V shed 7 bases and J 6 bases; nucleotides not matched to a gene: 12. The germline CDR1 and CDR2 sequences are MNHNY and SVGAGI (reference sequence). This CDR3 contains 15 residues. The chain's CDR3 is CASIDTRGPGDTQYF. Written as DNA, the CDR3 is TGTGCCAGCATCGACACCAGGGGGCCCGGGGATACGCAGTATTTT.